This TCR beta chain was recorded in a study of early T cells in non-severe SARS-CoV-2 infection. About the study: Alpha and beta chains were unpaired, from unsorted whole-blood bulk RNA.

CDR3 length: 15 residues. Germline V gene lookup returns CDR1 SGHTA and CDR2 FQGTGA. V was clipped by 2 bases and J by 0 bases, with 10 bases between them. Unique molecular identifiers were affixed to single, distinct cDNA molecules. MiXCR, run by TCRdb on the 5' RACE reads, gives a single entry per CDR3 protein. This repertoire shows over 75,000 distinct CDR3 sequences, 15% found once; its top ten account for roughly 6%. The sequence came from an adult who was a healthcare worker with PCR-confirmed SARS-CoV-2 infection or an uninfected control (not recorded which). The source material was whole blood. The chain joins TRBV7-3 to TRBJ1-2; D not resolved. CDR3 coding DNA: TGTGCCAGCAGCTTATCCCCGGCTACTAACTATGGCTACACCTTC. Encoded protein: CASSLSPATNYGYTF.